The 24 T cell receptor beta chains given below trace back to one sample, sequenced in a study of OX40 agonist ivuxolimab in advanced cancers. Clones were sequenced by immunoSEQ multiplex PCR, and TCRdb holds only the in-frame ones, with some missing. Among about 78,000 clones listed, more than 80% were seen once. This specimen consisted of CD4+ or CD8+ T cells sorted from blood, obtained in a trial of the OX40 agonist ivuxolimab. Source of these receptors: an adult with an advanced solid tumor such as melanoma, head and neck, liver or kidney cancer.

This clone has a handful of counts. The chain couples TRBV5-4 to TRBJ2-5; 10 nucleotides agree with TRBD2. This CDR3 has 15 amino acids. The V segment lost 4 bases and the J segment 2 bases; nucleotides outside the gene matches: 5. Germline lookup yields CDR1 SGHNT and CDR2 YYREEE (reference sequence). The CDR3 DNA is TGTGCCAGCAGCAGGACTAGCGGAGCACAAGAGACCCAGTACTTC. It specifies CASSRTSGAQETQYF.

The chain employs TRBV4-2 and TRBJ2-2; TRBD2 is a possible D gene (6 bases). V lost 3 bases and J lost 7, with 9 bases in between. The CDR3 is 13 amino acids. Germline lookup yields CDR1 LGHNA and CDR2 YNFKEQ. The CDR3 protein is CASSQDGSGELFF. Here the CDR3 DNA reads TGTGCCAGCAGCCAGGACGGGAGCGGGGAGCTGTTTTTT.

V gene TRBV7-9 combines with J gene TRBJ1-1; 11 positions match TRBD1. Germline V lookup: CDR1 SEHNR, CDR2 FQNEAQ (reference sequence). CDR3 size: 16 residues. Trimming cost V 6 bases and J 0 bases; bases outside gene matches: 6. CDR3 bases: TGTGCCAGCAGGGAGGACAGGGGGCAGTTGAACACTGAAGCTTTCTTT. Translation: CASREDRGQLNTEAFF.

Points on this clone: Other DNA variants within this sample encode the same CDR3. The chain combines TRBV15 with TRBJ1-5; D may be TRBD1 (5 bases). This CDR3 is built from 15 residues. Germline CDR1 reads LNHNV; CDR2 reads YYDKDF (reference sequence). V was pared by 1 base and J by 3 bases, with 10 bases between. CDR3 nucleotide sequence: TGTGCCACCAGCAGAGGGGGGGGATCCAATCAGCCCCAGCATTTT. This encodes CATSRGGGSNQPQHF.

The CDR3 spells CSVEMHDRNTIYF. The DNA for the CDR3 is TGCAGCGTTGAAATGCACGATAGAAACACCATATATTTT. This chain uses TRBV29-1 with TRBJ1-3; no clear D gene. Trimming took off 2 bases at V and 5 bases at J, with 10 bases between the two ends. Germline CDR1 and CDR2: SQVTM and ANQGSEA. This CDR3 region has 13 residues.

The chain recombines TRBV7-9 with TRBJ2-1; possibly TRBD1 for D (5 bases). CDR3 length: 15 amino acids. Per the germline V gene, CDR1 is SEHNR and CDR2 is FQNEAQ (reference sequence). V lost 1 base and J 8 bases, leaving 15 bases between the germline ends. The CDR3 sequence: CASSLGRAKSHEQFF. Here the CDR3 DNA reads TGTGCCAGCAGCTTAGGCAGGGCAAAGTCCCATGAGCAGTTCTTC. Based on the CDR3 plus reference TRBV7-9 and TRBJ2-1, the full variable domain is DTGVSQNPRHKITKRGQNVTFRCDPISEHNRLYWYRQTLGQGPEFLTYFQNEAQLEKSRLLSDRFSAERPKGSFSTLEIQRTEQGDSAMYLCASSLGRAKSHEQFFGPGTRLTVL.

V and J are TRBV28 and TRBJ1-4, with TRBD1 matching over 9 bases. The CDR3 runs to 15 residues. Per germline, CDR1 MDHEN and CDR2 SYDVKM. Trimming cost V 6 bases and J 7 bases; bases outside gene matches: 9. The CDR3 here is CASSPTGGLTEKLFF. The CDR3 nucleotides are TGTGCCAGCAGCCCGACAGGGGGTCTAACTGAAAAACTGTTTTTT.

The rearrangement uses TRBV5-4 and TRBJ2-5; no reliable D call. CDR3 length equals 15 residues. Germline V gives CDR1 SGHNT, CDR2 YYREEE (reference sequence). The V end lost 2 bases, the J end lost 0 bases, and 11 bases lay between the germline ends. In DNA, the CDR3 is TGTGCCAGCAGCTTTCAGGTCCCGTACCAAGAGACCCAGTACTTC. Its protein is CASSFQVPYQETQYF.

This chain uses TRBV7-3 with TRBJ2-7; 8 bases are shared with TRBD1. CDR1 is SGHTA, CDR2 FQGTGA, per germline. The V segment lost 4 bases and the J segment 6 bases; nucleotides outside the gene matches: 5. The CDR3 covers 13 residues. CDR3 in amino acids: CASSSFDRGEQYF. The CDR3 nucleotides read TGTGCCAGCAGCTCCTTCGACAGGGGCGAGCAGTACTTC. The variable domain in full, completed from reference TRBV7-3 and TRBJ2-7, reads GAGVSQTPSNKVTEKGKYVELRCDPISGHTALYWYRQSLGQGPEFLIYFQGTGAADDSGLPNDRFFAVRPEGSVSTLKIQRTERGDSAVYLCASSSFDRGEQYFGPGTRLTVT.

A single count supports this clone. The CDR3 sequence is CASSLVAGGTEAFF. The CDR3 nucleotides read TGTGCCAGCAGCTTGGTTGCAGGGGGCACTGAAGCTTTCTTT. The chain carries TRBV5-5 and TRBJ1-1, with 7 positions matching TRBD1. There are 14 residues in the CDR3. The V gene end was trimmed by 0 bases and the J gene end by 4 bases; junction bases not matched to a gene: 3. CDR1 is SGHKS and CDR2 is YYEKEE in the germline V gene (reference sequence). The full variable domain, with the rest looked up from reference TRBV5-5 and TRBJ1-1, is DAGVTQSPTHLIKTRGQQVTLRCSPISGHKSVSWYQQVLGQGPQFIFQYYEKEERGRGNFPDRFSARQFPNYSSELNVNALLLGDSALYLCASSLVAGGTEAFFGQGTRLTVV.

This chain links TRBV15 with TRBJ1-1; D unclear. Germline V gives CDR1 LNHNV, CDR2 YYDKDF (reference sequence). The CDR3 is made up of 14 amino acids. Trimming took 3 bases from V and 3 from J, leaving 11 bases between them. As DNA, the CDR3 is TGTGCCACCAGCAGGGACCGGGCGGACACTGAAGCTTTCTTT. Amino acids: CATSRDRADTEAFF.

The genes are TRBV5-1 and TRBJ2-2; 10 positions agree with TRBD2. The trim removed 4 bases at V and 7 bases at J, leaving 10 bases unmatched. Germline CDR1 SGHRS, CDR2 YFSETQ. There are 16 residues in the CDR3. DNA for the CDR3: TGCGCCAGCAGCCCCGGAATAGCGGGGGGTTTCGGGGAGCTGTTTTTT. It is translated as CASSPGIAGGFGELFF.

The J gene is TRBJ2-2, the V gene TRBV7-2, with a possible D match to TRBD1 (5 bases). Germline values: CDR1 SGHTA, CDR2 FQGNSA. V lost 5 bases and J 1 base, leaving 14 bases between the germline ends. The CDR3 covers 16 residues. The CDR3 reads CASSLRERMNTGELFF. The CDR3 DNA follows: TGTGCCAGCAGCCTCAGGGAAAGGATGAACACCGGGGAGCTGTTTTTT.

The rearrangement uses TRBV7-7 and TRBJ2-5, with a weak D call TRBD2 (5 bases). Germline CDR1 and CDR2: SSHAT and FNYEAQ (reference sequence). The CDR3 extends over 14 amino acids. V dropped 2 bases and J dropped 4 bases, with 11 bases sitting between them. The DNA for the CDR3 is TGTGCCAGCAGCTTACTCGGGGAAGCAGAGACCCAGTACTTC. Protein sequence: CASSLLGEAETQYF.

This chain links TRBV6-5 with TRBJ2-3; TRBD1 aligns across 8 bases. CDR3 length: 16 amino acids. Germline trimming cut 2 bases from V and 5 bases from J; bases unmatched to any gene: 9. In germline, CDR1 is MNHEY, CDR2 SVGAGI. The CDR3 coding sequence is TGTGCCAGCAGTTACGCCAGGGGGCGGGCACAAGATACGCAGTATTTT. Translation gives CASSYARGRAQDTQYF.

This clone occurred once. The rearrangement uses TRBV11-2 and TRBJ1-2; D possibly corresponds to TRBD1 (6 bases). V was clipped by 7 bases and J by 7 bases, with 16 bases between them. Germline V gives CDR1 SGHAT, CDR2 FQNNGV. The CDR3 length is 13 residues. The CDR3 protein is CASTPGGHLGYTF. The DNA for the CDR3 is TGTGCCAGCACCCCTGGGGGACACCTTGGCTACACCTTC.

The genes are TRBV4-2 and TRBJ2-1, with D possibly being TRBD1 (6 bases). Looked up from germline, CDR1 is LGHNA and CDR2 is YNFKEQ. This CDR3 has 16 amino acids. V was cut by 0 bases and J by 1 base, with 10 bases left in between. The CDR3 DNA follows: TGTGCCAGCAGCCAAGATCCACAGGGATCCTACAATGAGCAGTTCTTC. This translates into CASSQDPQGSYNEQFF.

The V and J genes are TRBV2 and TRBJ1-5; 7 nucleotides match TRBD1. The V gene end was trimmed by 7 bases and the J gene end by 6 bases; junction bases not matched to a gene: 9. CDR1 and CDR2 (germline): SNHLY, FYNNEI. The CDR3 has 14 amino acids. In nucleotides, the CDR3 is TGTGCCAGCAACAAAGGAGGGGGCATTCAGCCCCAGCATTTT. This codes for CASNKGGGIQPQHF.

This clone has only a few counts. V and J are TRBV18 and TRBJ1-3; unclear D gene. This CDR3 spans 16 amino acids. Trimming removed 5 bases at V and 2 bases at J, with 16 bases between. Germline CDR1 is KGHSH and CDR2 is LQKENI. CDR3 bases: TGTGCCAGCTCATCATCGGTGATGGGAACTGGAAACACCATATATTTT. Translation gives CASSSSVMGTGNTIYF.

This clone was picked up a small number of times. The chain carries TRBV4-1 and TRBJ1-5; D unclear. Trimming pared 5 bases from V and 8 bases from J, leaving 19 bases between. CDR1 is MGHRA and CDR2 is YSYEKL in the germline V gene. The CDR3 totals 15 residues. CDR3 protein: CASSKGNTGREPQHF. DNA of the CDR3: TGCGCCAGCAGCAAAGGGAACACGGGGAGGGAGCCCCAGCATTTT.

This sequence joins TRBV7-9 and TRBJ1-6; maybe TRBD1 (5 bases). Germline V CDR1 and CDR2: SEHNR, FQNEAQ (reference sequence). The CDR3 extends over 12 amino acids. The V gene lost 5 bases and the J gene lost 8 bases, with 7 bases spanning the gap. The CDR3 region has the DNA TGTGCCAGCAGCAGGGACGATTCACCCCTCCACTTT. Translation: CASSRDDSPLHF.

This chain joins TRBV19 and TRBJ1-1; no clear D gene. Germline-derived CDR1 and CDR2 are LNHDA and SQIVND (reference sequence). The V gene lost 9 bases and the J gene lost 4 bases, with 12 bases spanning the gap. CDR3 length equals 12 residues. This CDR3 is CASGLGFTEAFF. In DNA, the CDR3 is TGTGCCAGCGGGCTTGGGTTCACTGAAGCTTTCTTT. The full variable domain, its missing parts supplied by reference TRBV19 and TRBJ1-1, is DGGITQSPKYLFRKEGQNVTLSCEQNLNHDAMYWYRQDPGQGLRLIYYSQIVNDFQKGDIAEGYSVSREKKESFPLTVTSAQKNPTAFYLCASGLGFTEAFFGQGTRLTVV.

The chain employs TRBV19 and TRBJ1-1; D might be TRBD1 (5 bases). The CDR3 has 14 residues. Trimming stripped 8 bases from V and 1 base from J, with 14 bases between. Germline V lookup: CDR1 LNHDA, CDR2 SQIVND (reference sequence). The CDR3 DNA follows: TGTGCCAGTTATGGGCGGGGGAAGAACACTGAAGCTTTCTTT. Translated, it gives CASYGRGKNTEAFF.

The chain has TRBV10-3 and TRBJ1-1; tentatively, D is TRBD1 (5 bases). The V gene lost 3 bases and the J gene lost 1 base, with 12 bases spanning the gap. This CDR3 has 15 amino acids. Germline CDR1 is ENHRY and CDR2 is SYGVKD. CDR3 residues: CAISDPTTANTEAFF. The DNA for the CDR3 is TGTGCCATCAGTGATCCTACGACAGCGAACACTGAAGCTTTCTTT.